A selection of T cell receptor beta chains follows, all from one sample in a study of blood T cells in healthy people across ages. One entry per CDR3 protein, called by TCRdb with MiXCR from the 5' RACE reads. Altogether hundreds of thousands of distinct CDR3 sequences are present, around 32% being singletons, with the ten largest covering over 15%. The sample consisted of blood. The receptors were gathered from a woman of 80 years or more in good health. The CDR3 runs from the conserved cysteine through the conserved F or W. D genes are given only for firm matches. Clone size is given for some rows only: seen once, a few or many times, or a class if the clone is expanded.

CASSLRSVSLYEQYF,TGTGCCAGCAGTTTAAGGTCGGTTTCCCTCTACGAGCAGTACTTC,few,TRBV28,NA,TRBJ2-7
CSVEGRGGRDTQYF,TGCAGCGTTGAGGGGCGGGGGGGCCGCGATACGCAGTATTTT,many,TRBV29-1,TRBD2,TRBJ2-3
CASSPLENEKLFF,TGTGCCAGCAGCCCACTAGAAAATGAAAAACTGTTTTTT,few,TRBV5-6,NA,TRBJ1-4
CASSPQGGVGDYNEQFF,TGTGCCAGCTCACCCCAAGGGGGCGTGGGGGACTACAATGAGCAGTTCTTC,many,TRBV18,TRBD1,TRBJ2-1
CASRRGLFTTDTQYF,TGTGCCAGCAGGAGAGGACTCTTCACCACAGATACGCAGTATTTT,NA,TRBV12-3/TRBV12-4,NA,TRBJ2-3
CASSLGTGTSETQYF,TGTGCCAGCAGCCTAGGGACAGGGACCTCGGAGACCCAGTACTTC,many,TRBV6-5,TRBD1,TRBJ2-5
CSALPLAGYQETQYF,TGCAGTGCCCTCCCACTAGCGGGGTACCAAGAGACCCAGTACTTC,many,TRBV20-1,TRBD2,TRBJ2-5
CSAPIPGGDYGKLFF,TGCAGTGCTCCCATTCCCGGAGGGGACTATGGAAAACTGTTTTTT,NA,TRBV20-1,NA,TRBJ1-4
CASSFSSVGGGANVLTF,TGCGCCAGCAGCTTCTCCTCAGTTGGAGGAGGGGCCAACGTCCTGACTTTC,NA,TRBV5-1,NA,TRBJ2-6
CSASAQGEGETQYF,TGCAGTGCTAGCGCACAGGGAGAGGGAGAGACCCAGTACTTC,NA,TRBV20-1,NA,TRBJ2-5
CSAHQATSGGIYEQYF,TGCAGTGCTCACCAAGCGACTAGCGGGGGAATCTACGAGCAGTACTTC,many,TRBV20-1,TRBD2,TRBJ2-7
CASSRLGLGSETQYF,TGTGCCAGCAGCCGGCTGGGACTAGGGTCTGAGACCCAGTACTTC,many,TRBV4-2,TRBD2,TRBJ2-5
CTSSFYQGEVWEQYF,TGTACCAGCAGCTTTTATCAGGGCGAGGTTTGGGAGCAGTACTTC,NA,TRBV7-6,NA,TRBJ2-4
CASSLRWGVNEKLFF,TGTGCCAGCAGCTTAAGGTGGGGGGTTAATGAAAAACTGTTTTTT,NA,TRBV7-2,NA,TRBJ1-4
CASSQDRGNYNEQFF,TGTGCCAGCAGTCAGGACAGGGGTAACTACAATGAGCAGTTCTTC,many,TRBV28,TRBD1,TRBJ2-1
CSARDEANYGYTF,TGCAGTGCGAGAGATGAGGCCAACTATGGCTACACCTTC,NA,TRBV20-1,NA,TRBJ1-2
CASSLNFYEQYF,TGTGCCAGCAGCTTAAACTTTTACGAGCAGTACTTC,NA,TRBV7-2,NA,TRBJ2-7
CASSQVQEETQYF,TGCGCCAGCAGCCAAGTACAGGAGGAGACCCAGTACTTC,NA,TRBV4-3,NA,TRBJ2-5
CSVLDRGLNTEAFF,TGCAGCGTGCTGGACAGGGGTTTGAACACTGAAGCTTTCTTT,few,TRBV29-1,TRBD1,TRBJ1-1
CASSPGTGNNYGYTF,TGTGCCAGCTCACCCGGGACAGGGAACAACTATGGCTACACCTTC,many,TRBV18,TRBD1,TRBJ1-2
CSARDASGGAADTQYF,TGCAGTGCTAGAGATGCCAGCGGGGGGGCTGCAGATACGCAGTATTTT,many,TRBV20-1,TRBD2,TRBJ2-3
CASSGRDAGTEAFF,TGCGCCAGCAGCGGACGGGACGCTGGCACTGAAGCTTTCTTT,NA,TRBV5-1,NA,TRBJ1-1
CAGSPGRLEDTEAFF,TGTGCCGGCAGCCCGGGGCGGCTCGAGGACACTGAAGCTTTCTTT,NA,TRBV6-6,NA,TRBJ1-1
CASSYSRGLGGYTF,TGTGCCAGCAGTTACTCGAGAGGCCTGGGGGGCTACACCTTC,many,TRBV6-2/TRBV6-3,NA,TRBJ1-2
CASSPRGTSGYNEQFF,TGTGCCAGCAGCCCTAGAGGGACTAGCGGCTACAATGAGCAGTTCTTC,many,TRBV11-3,TRBD2,TRBJ2-1
CASIGTGEGEQYF,TGTGCCAGCATCGGGACAGGGGAAGGCGAGCAGTACTTC,many,TRBV6-6,TRBD1,TRBJ2-7